The clone carrying this TCR beta chain was observed many times. This entry belongs to a study of T cell repertoires in cytomegalovirus infection. Whole-study context: From public TCR beta signatures came an indication of both CMV infection and matching HLA type.

V gave up 0 bases and J gave up 0 bases; unmatched junction bases: 13. Germline CDR1 reads SGHDN; CDR2 reads FVKESK. The length of the CDR3 is 19 residues. Via MiXCR, TCRdb re-called the reads, giving one row per CDR3 protein. The table includes hundreds of thousands of distinct CDR3 sequences, 6.5% detected once. The origin of this receptor is a human donor in good health (CMV status not recorded). Some clones in this sample may be carry-over from other donors' samples. The specimen was PBMCs. The V call is TRBV14, the J call TRBJ2-5; 7 bases are a match to TRBD1. This CDR3 is CASSQDTLTTGSHQETQYF. DNA for the CDR3: TGTGCCAGCAGCCAAGATACCCTCACGACAGGGTCCCACCAAGAGACCCAGTACTTC.